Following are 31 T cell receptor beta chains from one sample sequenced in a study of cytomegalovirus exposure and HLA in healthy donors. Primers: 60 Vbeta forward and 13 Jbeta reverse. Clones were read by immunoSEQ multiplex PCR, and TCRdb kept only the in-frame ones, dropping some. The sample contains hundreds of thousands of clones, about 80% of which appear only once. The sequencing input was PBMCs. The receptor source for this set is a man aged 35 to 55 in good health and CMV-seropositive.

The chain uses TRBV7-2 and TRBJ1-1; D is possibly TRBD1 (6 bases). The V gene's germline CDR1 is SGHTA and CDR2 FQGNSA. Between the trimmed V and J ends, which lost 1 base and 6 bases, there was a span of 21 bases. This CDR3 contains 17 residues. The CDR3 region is CASSLEPPNRVIAEAFF. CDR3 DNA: TGTGCCAGCAGCTTAGAACCCCCTAACAGGGTAATCGCTGAAGCTTTCTTT.

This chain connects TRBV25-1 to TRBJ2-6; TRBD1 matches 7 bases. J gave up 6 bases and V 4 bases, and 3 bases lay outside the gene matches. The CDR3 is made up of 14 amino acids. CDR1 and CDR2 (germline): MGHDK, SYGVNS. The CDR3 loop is CASSGGQLANVLTF. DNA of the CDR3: TGTGCCAGCAGTGGGGGACAGTTGGCCAACGTCCTGACTTTC.

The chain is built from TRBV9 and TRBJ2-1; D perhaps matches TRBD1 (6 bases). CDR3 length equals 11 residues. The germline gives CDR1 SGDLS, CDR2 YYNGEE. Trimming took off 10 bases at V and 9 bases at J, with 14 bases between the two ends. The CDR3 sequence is CAGDKEVEQFF. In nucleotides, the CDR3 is TGTGCCGGGGACAAGGAGGTTGAGCAGTTCTTC.

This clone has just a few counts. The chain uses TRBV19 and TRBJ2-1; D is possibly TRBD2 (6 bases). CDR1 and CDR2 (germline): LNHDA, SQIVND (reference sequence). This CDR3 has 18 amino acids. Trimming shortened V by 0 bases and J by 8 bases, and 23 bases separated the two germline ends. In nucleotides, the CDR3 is TGTGCCAGTAGTATAGACCAACGGGGAAGGCGGACTATACATGAGCAGTTCTTC. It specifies CASSIDQRGRRTIHEQFF.

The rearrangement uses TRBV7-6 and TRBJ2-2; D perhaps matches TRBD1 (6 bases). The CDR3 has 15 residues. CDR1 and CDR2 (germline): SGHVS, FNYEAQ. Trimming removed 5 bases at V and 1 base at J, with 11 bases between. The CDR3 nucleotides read TGTGCCAGCAGCCATTTAGGGGGGAACACCGGGGAGCTGTTTTTT. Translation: CASSHLGGNTGELFF. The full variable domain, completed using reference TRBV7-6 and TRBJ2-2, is GAGVSQSPRYKVTKRGQDVALRCDPISGHVSLYWYRQALGQGPEFLTYFNYEAQQDKSGLPNDRFSAERPEGSISTLTIQRTEQRDSAMYRCASSHLGGNTGELFFGEGSRLTVL.

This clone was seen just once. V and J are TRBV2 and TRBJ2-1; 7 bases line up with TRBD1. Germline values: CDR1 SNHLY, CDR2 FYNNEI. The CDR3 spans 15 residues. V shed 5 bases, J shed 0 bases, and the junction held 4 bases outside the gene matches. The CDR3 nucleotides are TGTGCCAGCAGTAGGGACAGTAGCTCCTACAATGAGCAGTTCTTC. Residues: CASSRDSSSYNEQFF.

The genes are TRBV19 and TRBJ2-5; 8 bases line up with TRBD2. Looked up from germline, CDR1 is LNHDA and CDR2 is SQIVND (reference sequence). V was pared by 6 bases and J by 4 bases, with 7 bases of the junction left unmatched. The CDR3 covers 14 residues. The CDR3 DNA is TGTGCCAGTAGCAGGACGGGAGGGGGAGAGACCCAGTACTTC. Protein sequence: CASSRTGGGETQYF.

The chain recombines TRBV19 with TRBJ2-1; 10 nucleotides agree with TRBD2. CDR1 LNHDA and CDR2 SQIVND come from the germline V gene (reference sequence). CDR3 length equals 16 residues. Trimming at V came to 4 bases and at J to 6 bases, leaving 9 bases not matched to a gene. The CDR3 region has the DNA TGTGCCAGTAGTAACCTAAAGCGGGAGGGCCGCAATGAGCAGTTCTTC. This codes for CASSNLKREGRNEQFF.

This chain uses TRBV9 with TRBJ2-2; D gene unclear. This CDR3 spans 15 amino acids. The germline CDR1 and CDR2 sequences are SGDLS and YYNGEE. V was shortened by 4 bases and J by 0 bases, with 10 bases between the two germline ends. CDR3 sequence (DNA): TGTGCCAGCAGCCAACGGAGAGCGAACACCGGGGAGCTGTTTTTT. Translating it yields CASSQRRANTGELFF.

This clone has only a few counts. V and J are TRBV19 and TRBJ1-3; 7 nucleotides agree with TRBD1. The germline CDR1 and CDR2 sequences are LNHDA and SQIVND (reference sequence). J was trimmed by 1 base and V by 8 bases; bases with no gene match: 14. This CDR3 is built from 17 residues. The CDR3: CASLGRGQGLSGNTIYF. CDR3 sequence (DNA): TGTGCCAGTCTGGGTAGGGGGCAAGGTTTATCTGGAAACACCATATATTTT. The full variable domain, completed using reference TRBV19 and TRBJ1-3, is DGGITQSPKYLFRKEGQNVTLSCEQNLNHDAMYWYRQDPGQGLRLIYYSQIVNDFQKGDIAEGYSVSREKKESFPLTVTSAQKNPTAFYLCASLGRGQGLSGNTIYFGEGSWLTVV.

CDR3 sequence reads: CASSSPGGRTIQYF. As DNA, the CDR3 is TGTGCCAGCAGTTCCCCGGGCGGGAGAACCATTCAGTACTTC. This chain connects TRBV6-6 to TRBJ2-4; 7 bases agree with TRBD2. Germline CDR1 is MNHNY and CDR2 is SVGAGI (reference sequence). J lost 9 bases, V lost 4 bases, and 9 bases had no gene match. CDR3 length: 14 amino acids.

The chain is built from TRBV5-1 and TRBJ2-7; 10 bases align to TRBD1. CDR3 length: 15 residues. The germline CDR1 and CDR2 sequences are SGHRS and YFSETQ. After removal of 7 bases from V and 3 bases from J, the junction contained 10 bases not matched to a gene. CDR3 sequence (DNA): TGCGCCAGCGGGCCGGGACAGGGGCTTTTCTACGAGCAGTACTTC. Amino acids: CASGPGQGLFYEQYF.

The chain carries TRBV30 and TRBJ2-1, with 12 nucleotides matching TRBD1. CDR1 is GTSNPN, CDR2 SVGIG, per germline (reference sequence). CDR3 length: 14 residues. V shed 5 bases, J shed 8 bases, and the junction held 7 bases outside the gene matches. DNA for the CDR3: TGTGCCTGGGACGGGACAGGGGGCTGGGATGAGCAGTTCTTC. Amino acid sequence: CAWDGTGGWDEQFF.

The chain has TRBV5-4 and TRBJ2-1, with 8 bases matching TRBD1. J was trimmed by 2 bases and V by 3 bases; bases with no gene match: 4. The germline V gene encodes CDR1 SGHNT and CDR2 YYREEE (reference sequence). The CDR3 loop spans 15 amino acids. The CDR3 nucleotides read TGTGCCAGCAGCTCTCCGGGACAGGCCTACAATGAGCAGTTCTTC. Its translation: CASSSPGQAYNEQFF.

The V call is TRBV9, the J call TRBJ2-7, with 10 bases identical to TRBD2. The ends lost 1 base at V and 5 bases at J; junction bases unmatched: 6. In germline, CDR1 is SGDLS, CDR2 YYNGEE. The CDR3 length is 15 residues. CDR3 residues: CASSVRTSGIHEQYF. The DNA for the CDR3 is TGTGCCAGCAGCGTAAGGACTAGCGGCATCCACGAGCAGTACTTC.

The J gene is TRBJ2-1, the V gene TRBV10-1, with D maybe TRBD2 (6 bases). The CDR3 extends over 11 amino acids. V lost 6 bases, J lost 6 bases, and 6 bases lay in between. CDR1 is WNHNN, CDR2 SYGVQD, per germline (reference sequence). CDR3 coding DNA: TGCGCCAGCAGGGGGGGCAATGAGCAGTTCTTC. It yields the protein CASRGGNEQFF.

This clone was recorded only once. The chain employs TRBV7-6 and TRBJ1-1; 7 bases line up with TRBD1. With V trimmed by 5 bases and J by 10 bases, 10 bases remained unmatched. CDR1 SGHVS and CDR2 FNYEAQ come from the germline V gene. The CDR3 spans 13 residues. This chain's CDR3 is CASSLRQGTRAFF. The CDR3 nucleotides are TGTGCCAGCAGCCTAAGACAGGGAACGAGAGCTTTCTTT.

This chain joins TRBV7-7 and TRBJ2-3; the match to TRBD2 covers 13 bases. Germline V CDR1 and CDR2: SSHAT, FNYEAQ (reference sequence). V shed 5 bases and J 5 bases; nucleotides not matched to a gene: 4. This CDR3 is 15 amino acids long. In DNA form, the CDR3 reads TGTGCCAGCAGCCCGGGGACTAGCGGGAAAGATACGCAGTATTTT. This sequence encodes CASSPGTSGKDTQYF.

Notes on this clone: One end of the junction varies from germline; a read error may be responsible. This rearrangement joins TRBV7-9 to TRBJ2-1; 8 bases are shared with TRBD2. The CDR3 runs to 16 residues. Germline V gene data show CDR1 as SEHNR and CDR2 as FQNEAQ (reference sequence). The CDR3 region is CASSSSTRTSNNEQLF. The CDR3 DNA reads TGTGCCAGCAGCTCCTCGACCCGGACTAGCAACAATGAGCAGCTCTTC.

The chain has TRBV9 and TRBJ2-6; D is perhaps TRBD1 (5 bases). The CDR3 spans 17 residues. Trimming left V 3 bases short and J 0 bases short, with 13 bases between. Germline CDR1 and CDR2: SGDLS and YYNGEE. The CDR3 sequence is CASSGQTASSGANVLTF. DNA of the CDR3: TGTGCCAGCAGCGGCCAGACAGCAAGCTCTGGGGCCAACGTCCTGACTTTC. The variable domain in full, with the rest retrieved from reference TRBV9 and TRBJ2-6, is DSGVTQTPKHLITATGQRVTLRCSPRSGDLSVYWYQQSLDQGLQFLIQYYNGEERAKGNILERFSAQQFPDLHSELNLSSLELGDSALYFCASSGQTASSGANVLTFGAGSRLTVL.

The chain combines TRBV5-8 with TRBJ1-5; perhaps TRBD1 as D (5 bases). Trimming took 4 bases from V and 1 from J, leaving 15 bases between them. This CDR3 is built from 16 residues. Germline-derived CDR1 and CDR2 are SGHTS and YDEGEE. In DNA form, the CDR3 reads TGTGCCAGCAGCCCGATACAGGTTTTAAGCAATCAGCCCCAGCATTTT. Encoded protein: CASSPIQVLSNQPQHF.

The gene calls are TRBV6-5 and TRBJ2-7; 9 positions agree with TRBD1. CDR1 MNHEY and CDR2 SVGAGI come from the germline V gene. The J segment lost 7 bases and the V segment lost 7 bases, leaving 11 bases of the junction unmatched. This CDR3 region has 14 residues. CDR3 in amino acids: CASTVDRGTGEQYF. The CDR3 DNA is TGTGCCAGCACCGTGGACAGGGGTACGGGTGAGCAGTACTTC.

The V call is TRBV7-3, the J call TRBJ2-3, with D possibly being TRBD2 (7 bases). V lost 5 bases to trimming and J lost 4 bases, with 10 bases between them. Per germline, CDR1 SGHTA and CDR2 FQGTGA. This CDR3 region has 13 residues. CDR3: CASSVGGPDTQYF. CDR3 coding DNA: TGTGCCAGCAGCGTCGGGGGGCCAGATACGCAGTATTTT.

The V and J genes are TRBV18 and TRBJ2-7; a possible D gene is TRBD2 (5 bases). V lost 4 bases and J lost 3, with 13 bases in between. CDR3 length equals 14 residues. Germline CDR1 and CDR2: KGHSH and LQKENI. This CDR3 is CASSRGWADYEQYV. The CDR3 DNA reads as TGTGCCAGCTCACGAGGGTGGGCCGACTACGAGCAGTACGTC.

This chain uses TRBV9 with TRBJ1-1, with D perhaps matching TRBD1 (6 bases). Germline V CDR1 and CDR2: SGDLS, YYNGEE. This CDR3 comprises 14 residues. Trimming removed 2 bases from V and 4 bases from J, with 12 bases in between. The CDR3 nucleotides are TGTGCCAGCAGCGTGGGCAGGGGCGGCACTGAAGCTTTCTTT. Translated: CASSVGRGGTEAFF.

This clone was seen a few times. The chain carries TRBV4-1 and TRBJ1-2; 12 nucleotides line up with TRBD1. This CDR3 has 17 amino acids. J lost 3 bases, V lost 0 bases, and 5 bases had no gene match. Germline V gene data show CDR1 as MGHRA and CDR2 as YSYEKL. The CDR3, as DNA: TGCGCCAGCAGCCAAGATTGGGGGACAGGGGGCGACTATGGCTACACCTTC. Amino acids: CASSQDWGTGGDYGYTF.

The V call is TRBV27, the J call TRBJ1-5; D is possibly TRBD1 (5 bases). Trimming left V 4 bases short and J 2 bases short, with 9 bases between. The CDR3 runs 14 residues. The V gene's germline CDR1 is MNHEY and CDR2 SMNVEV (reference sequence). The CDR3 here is CASSSRGGNQPQHF. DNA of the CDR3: TGTGCCAGCAGTTCTAGGGGTGGCAATCAGCCCCAGCATTTT.

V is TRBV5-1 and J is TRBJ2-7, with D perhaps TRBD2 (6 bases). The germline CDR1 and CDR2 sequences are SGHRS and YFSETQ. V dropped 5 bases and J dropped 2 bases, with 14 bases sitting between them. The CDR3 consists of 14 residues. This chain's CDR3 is CASRRLGGTYEQYF. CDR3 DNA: TGCGCCAGCAGGAGATTAGGCGGGACCTACGAGCAGTACTTC.

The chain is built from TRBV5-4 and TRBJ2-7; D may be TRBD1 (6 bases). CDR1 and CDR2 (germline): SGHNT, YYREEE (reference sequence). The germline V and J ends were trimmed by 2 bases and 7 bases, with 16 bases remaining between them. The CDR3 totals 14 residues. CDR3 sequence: CASSLTGFYEEQYF. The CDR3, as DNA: TGTGCCAGCAGCTTAACAGGGTTCTACGAGGAGCAGTACTTC.

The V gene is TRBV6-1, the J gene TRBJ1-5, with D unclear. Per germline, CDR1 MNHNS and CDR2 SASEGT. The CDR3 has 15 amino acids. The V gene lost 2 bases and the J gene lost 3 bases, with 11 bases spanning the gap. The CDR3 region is CASSELNAPNQPQHF. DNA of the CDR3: TGTGCCAGCAGTGAACTAAATGCGCCCAATCAGCCCCAGCATTTT.

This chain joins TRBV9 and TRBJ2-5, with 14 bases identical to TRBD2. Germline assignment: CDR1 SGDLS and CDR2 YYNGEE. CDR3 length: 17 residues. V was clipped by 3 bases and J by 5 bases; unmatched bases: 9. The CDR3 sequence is CASSDGTSGGGGETQYF. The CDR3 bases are TGTGCCAGCAGCGACGGGACTAGCGGGGGCGGGGGGGAGACCCAGTACTTC.